This record covers a single T cell receptor beta chain. The data are from a study of blood T cell repertoires in COVID-19. TCRdb's copy holds only in-frame clones and misses some; the assay was immunoSEQ multiplex PCR. This sample has roughly 140,000 clones, with approximately 82% found just once. Germline values: CDR1 LNHDA, CDR2 SQIVND (reference sequence). The CDR3 has 14 amino acids. The germline V and J ends were trimmed by 3 bases and 6 bases, with 15 bases remaining between them. This receptor was taken from a woman aged 50 to 65 with acute or convalescent COVID-19. The chain combines TRBV19 with TRBJ2-7; D gene unclear. The sequenced material came from peripheral blood. CDR3 sequence reads: CASSMSVPSVEQYF. The CDR3 DNA is TGTGCCAGTAGTATGAGCGTCCCCTCGGTCGAGCAGTACTTC.